These T cell receptor beta chains were read from a single sample in a study of blood T cell repertoires in COVID-19. Measured with immunoSEQ multiplex PCR; TCRdb has only the in-frame clones, and not every one. Among fewer than 150,000 clones listed, roughly 79% were seen once. The sequencing input was peripheral blood. These receptor sequences come from a human donor in a cohort sampled during active COVID-19. Each CDR3 is given with its conserved first and last residue. The D gene is left open where the match is weak. Expanded clones get a size class; other rows say once, few or many, or leave the size out.

D: NA; V: TRBV23-1; J: TRBJ1-1; size: NA; DNA: TGCGCCAGCAGTCAATACAAGGCGGGGGAGGGCCGGGGCACTGAAGCTTTCTTT; CDR3: CASSQYKAGEGRGTEAFF
D: NA; V: TRBV2; J: TRBJ2-7; size: NA; DNA: TGTGCCAGCAGTGAAACCGTCAGCTCCTACGAGCAGTACTTC; CDR3: CASSETVSSYEQYF
D: NA; V: TRBV6-4; J: TRBJ2-7; size: NA; DNA: TGTGCCAGCAGTGCCCCAGACACGAGAGACTACGAGCAGTACTTC; CDR3: CASSAPDTRDYEQYF
D: NA; V: TRBV21-1; J: TRBJ1-6; size: many; DNA: TGTGCCAGCGGGGGCAGGACACCCCTCCACTTT; CDR3: CASGGRTPLHF
D: TRBD2; V: TRBV6-4; J: TRBJ2-3; size: NA; DNA: TGTGCCAGCAGTGACGTCGGGGGGGGTTACACAGATACGCAGTATTTT; CDR3: CASSDVGGGYTDTQYF
D: TRBD1; V: TRBV28; J: TRBJ2-5; size: NA; DNA: TGTGCCAGCAGTCTCGATTGGGGGGCAGGGGGCGGGTCAGAGACCCAGTACTTC; CDR3: CASSLDWGAGGGSETQYF
D: NA; V: TRBV2; J: TRBJ1-5; size: once; DNA: TGTGCCAGCAGTGACGAGGGTTCGAACAATCAGCCCCAGCATTTT; CDR3: CASSDEGSNNQPQHF
D: TRBD1; V: TRBV6-6; J: TRBJ2-2; size: NA; DNA: TGTGCCAGCAGTTACTCGAGCAGGGGGAGCGACGGGGAGCTGTTTTTT; CDR3: CASSYSSRGSDGELFF
D: NA; V: TRBV10-3; J: TRBJ2-7; size: NA; DNA: TGTGCCATCAGTGAGTCGATTCCGGGGGTTGGAGAGCAGTACTTC; CDR3: CAISESIPGVGEQYF
D: NA; V: TRBV15; J: TRBJ1-4; size: NA; DNA: TGTGCCACCAGCAGGGGGGGGCGGACTAATGAAAAACTGTTTTTT; CDR3: CATSRGGRTNEKLFF
D: TRBD1; V: TRBV5-1; J: TRBJ1-3; size: NA; DNA: TGCGCCAGCAGCGGGGGACAGGGCTCTGGAAACACCATATATTTT; CDR3: CASSGGQGSGNTIYF
D: NA; V: TRBV6-5; J: TRBJ2-7; size: NA; DNA: TGTGCCAGCACGATGCAACTATCTACAGGCGAGCAGTACTTC; CDR3: CASTMQLSTGEQYF
D: NA; V: TRBV30; J: TRBJ1-3; size: NA; DNA: TGTGCCTGGAGTCTGTACTCTGGAAACACCATATATTTT; CDR3: CAWSLYSGNTIYF
D: NA; V: TRBV6-5; J: TRBJ1-4; size: NA; DNA: TGTGCCAGCAGTTTCGGGATCGGGGATGAAAAACTGTTTTTT; CDR3: CASSFGIGDEKLFF
D: NA; V: TRBV21-1; J: TRBJ2-3; size: NA; DNA: TGTGCCAGCAAAATAACGCGGGGGACTTTAACTCATACGCAGTATTTT; CDR3: CASKITRGTLTHTQYF
D: NA; V: TRBV6-5; J: TRBJ2-3; size: once; DNA: TGTGCCAGCAGTACGGAAGGGGGTATCACAGATACGCAGTATTTT; CDR3: CASSTEGGITDTQYF
D: NA; V: TRBV6-1; J: TRBJ1-2; size: once; DNA: TGTGCCAGCAGTGAAACACACAGTGGCTATGGCTACACCTTC; CDR3: CASSETHSGYGYTF
D: TRBD2; V: TRBV14; J: TRBJ2-3; size: NA; DNA: TGTGCCAGCTCTAGCGGTATTAGCACAGATACGCAGTATTTT; CDR3: CASSSGISTDTQYF
D: NA; V: TRBV6-5; J: TRBJ2-1; size: NA; DNA: TGTGCCAGCAGCTTGATTCAAGCACCCAATGAGCAGTTCTTC; CDR3: CASSLIQAPNEQFF
D: NA; V: TRBV5-1; J: TRBJ1-1; size: NA; DNA: TGCGCCAGCAGCTCTCATGGACAGAACACTGAAGCTTTCTTT; CDR3: CASSSHGQNTEAFF
D: NA; V: TRBV7-9; J: TRBJ2-7; size: NA; DNA: TGTGCCAGCAGCTCTAGAAAACAGGGTCGCGAGCAGTACTTC; CDR3: CASSSRKQGREQYF
D: NA; V: TRBV2; J: TRBJ1-6; size: few; DNA: TGTGCCAGCAGTGATTGGGCATCATCTAATTCACCCCTCCACTTT; CDR3: CASSDWASSNSPLHF
D: TRBD1; V: TRBV7-9; J: TRBJ1-1; size: NA; DNA: TGTGCCAGCAGCTACTTTGAGGTAGGGACAGGTGAAGCTTTCTTT; CDR3: CASSYFEVGTGEAFF
D: TRBD2; V: TRBV5-4; J: TRBJ2-3; size: NA; DNA: TGTGCCAGCAGCCCATCACTAGCGGGGGTCGGGGCAGATACGCAGTATTTT; CDR3: CASSPSLAGVGADTQYF
D: NA; V: TRBV27; J: TRBJ1-2; size: once; DNA: TGTGCCAGCAGTGGGGGGGCAGGTAGCTATGGCTACACCTTC; CDR3: CASSGGAGSYGYTF
D: NA; V: TRBV6-1; J: TRBJ2-7; size: NA; DNA: TGTGCCAGCAGTGCTCCTCGGGGTGGAAGATCCTACGAGCAGTACTTC; CDR3: CASSAPRGGRSYEQYF
D: NA; V: TRBV24-1; J: TRBJ2-2; size: NA; DNA: TGTGCCACCAGTGATTTATACAGGGCTGGGGAGCTGTTTTTT; CDR3: CATSDLYRAGELFF
D: NA; V: TRBV12-5; J: TRBJ1-2; size: NA; DNA: TGTGCTAGTGGGAAAGAAGTAGGTGGGCGCGAGAGCCACACCTTC; CDR3: CASGKEVGGRESHTF
D: TRBD2; V: TRBV25-1; J: TRBJ2-5; size: NA; DNA: TGTGCCAGCAGTGAGGCACTAGCGGGGAAAGAGACCCAGTACTTC; CDR3: CASSEALAGKETQYF
D: TRBD1; V: TRBV19; J: TRBJ1-2; size: NA; DNA: TGTGCCAGTAGTGCCGACAGGGATTTTACTGGCTACACCTTC; CDR3: CASSADRDFTGYTF
D: NA; V: TRBV3-1/TRBV3-2; J: TRBJ1-3; size: NA; DNA: TGTGCCAGCAGCCCCTACAGGCACTCTGGAAACACCATATATTTT; CDR3: CASSPYRHSGNTIYF
D: NA; V: TRBV3-1/TRBV3-2; J: TRBJ2-3; size: NA; DNA: TGTGCCAGCAGCCTCAGGAGCACAGATACGCAGTATTTT; CDR3: CASSLRSTDTQYF
D: NA; V: TRBV3-1/TRBV3-2; J: TRBJ2-7; size: NA; DNA: TGTGCCAGCAGCCGGACGGAGGCGCCCTACGAGCAGTACTTC; CDR3: CASSRTEAPYEQYF
D: NA; V: TRBV9; J: TRBJ1-1; size: NA; DNA: TGTGCCAGCAGCGGGTTCGGGGTCACTGAAGCTTTCTTT; CDR3: CASSGFGVTEAFF
D: NA; V: TRBV7-6; J: TRBJ1-5; size: NA; DNA: TGTGCCAGCAGCTTAGGGGCCTCCTCGGGAACCAATCAGCCCCAGCATTTT; CDR3: CASSLGASSGTNQPQHF
D: NA; V: TRBV19; J: TRBJ1-5; size: NA; DNA: TGTGCCGCCCGACCTGTAGAGGGCAGTCAGCCCCAGCATTTT; CDR3: CAARPVEGSQPQHF
D: NA; V: TRBV4-1; J: TRBJ1-1; size: NA; DNA: TGCGCCAGCAGCCATCCGACAGGCAACACTGAAGCTTTCTTT; CDR3: CASSHPTGNTEAFF
D: NA; V: TRBV18; J: TRBJ2-2; size: few; DNA: TGTGCCAGCTCACCAAGATCCAGGGACACCGGGGAGCTGTTTTTT; CDR3: CASSPRSRDTGELFF
D: NA; V: TRBV2; J: TRBJ1-5; size: once; DNA: TGTGCCAGCACCCGGGGGTATAGCAATCAGCCCCAGCATTTT; CDR3: CASTRGYSNQPQHF
D: NA; V: TRBV10-3; J: TRBJ2-3; size: NA; DNA: TGTGCCATCAGTGAGACTTCCACCTCGGAGACAGATACGCAGTATTTT; CDR3: CAISETSTSETDTQYF
D: NA; V: TRBV5-1; J: TRBJ1-2; size: NA; DNA: TGCGCCAGCAGCTTGGCCGGTAACTATGGCTACACCTTC; CDR3: CASSLAGNYGYTF
D: TRBD1; V: TRBV11-2; J: TRBJ1-2; size: NA; DNA: TGTGCCAGCAGCTTGACAGGGGGGATCAACTATGGCTACACCTTC; CDR3: CASSLTGGINYGYTF
D: NA; V: TRBV6-5; J: TRBJ2-7; size: NA; DNA: TGTGCCAGCAAACTCACAGGAATGATCTACGAGCAGTACTTC; CDR3: CASKLTGMIYEQYF
D: TRBD2; V: TRBV14; J: TRBJ2-4; size: NA; DNA: TGTGCCAGCAGCCAAGGGGGACTAGCGGCCAAAAACATTCAGTACTTC; CDR3: CASSQGGLAAKNIQYF
D: NA; V: TRBV6-5; J: TRBJ1-6; size: few; DNA: TGTGCCAGCAGTAAATTACAGGGCATTAATTCACCCCTCCACTTT; CDR3: CASSKLQGINSPLHF
D: NA; V: TRBV5-4; J: TRBJ2-7; size: NA; DNA: TGTGCCAGCAGCTTGTTTGGCAGGGGGGATGGCGAGCAGTACTTC; CDR3: CASSLFGRGDGEQYF
D: TRBD1; V: TRBV18; J: TRBJ2-6; size: few; DNA: TGTGCCAGCTCACCACTCTCGGGACAGGCCTTCTCTGGGGCCAACGTCCTGACTTTC; CDR3: CASSPLSGQAFSGANVLTF